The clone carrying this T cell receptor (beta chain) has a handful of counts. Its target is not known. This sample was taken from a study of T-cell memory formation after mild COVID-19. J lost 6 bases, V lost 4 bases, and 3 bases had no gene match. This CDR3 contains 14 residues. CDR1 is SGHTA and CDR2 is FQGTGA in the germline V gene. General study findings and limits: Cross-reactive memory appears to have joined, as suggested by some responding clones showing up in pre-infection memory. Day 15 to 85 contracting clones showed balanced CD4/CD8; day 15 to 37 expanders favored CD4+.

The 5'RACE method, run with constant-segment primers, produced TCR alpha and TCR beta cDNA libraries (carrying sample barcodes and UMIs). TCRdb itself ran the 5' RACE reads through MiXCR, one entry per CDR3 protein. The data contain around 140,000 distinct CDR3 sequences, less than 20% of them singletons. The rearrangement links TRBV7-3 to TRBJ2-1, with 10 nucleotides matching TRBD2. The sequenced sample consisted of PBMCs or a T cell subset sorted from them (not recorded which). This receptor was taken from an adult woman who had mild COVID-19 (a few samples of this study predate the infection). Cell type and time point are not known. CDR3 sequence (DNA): TGTGCCAGCAGCTCCTCTAGCGGGAGCAATGAGCAGTTCTTC. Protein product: CASSSSSGSNEQFF.